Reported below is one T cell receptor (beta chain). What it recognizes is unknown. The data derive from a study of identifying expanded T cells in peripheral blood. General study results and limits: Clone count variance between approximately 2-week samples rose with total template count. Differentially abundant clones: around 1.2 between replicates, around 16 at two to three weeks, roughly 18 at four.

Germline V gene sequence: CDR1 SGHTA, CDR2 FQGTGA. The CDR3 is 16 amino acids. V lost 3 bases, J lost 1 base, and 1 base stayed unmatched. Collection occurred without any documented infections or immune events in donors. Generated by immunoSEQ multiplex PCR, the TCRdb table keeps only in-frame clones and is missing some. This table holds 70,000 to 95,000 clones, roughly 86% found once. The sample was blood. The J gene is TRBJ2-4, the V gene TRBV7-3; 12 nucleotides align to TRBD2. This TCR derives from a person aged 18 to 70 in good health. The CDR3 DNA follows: TGTGCCAGCAGCTTTACTAGCGGGAGGGCCAAAAACATTCAGTACTTC. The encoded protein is CASSFTSGRAKNIQYF.